Following are 3 T cell receptor beta chains from one sample sequenced in a study of vaccination and CD4 T cells after COVID-19. Treatment given: roughly ten-day PBMC culture with coronavirus spike peptide pools or control peptides (ViraFEST assay). Those CD4+ T cells from the unexposed donor predate the COVID-19 pandemic (2011-2018). These receptors' antigens are unknown. The Oncomine TCR Beta short-read assay generated sequence data from the DNA of cultured CD4+ T cells. Cultured CD4+ T cells were the source of extracted genomic DNA. From the PCR reads, TCRdb called clonotypes with MiXCR, one entry per CDR3 protein. In the table there are approximately 10,000 distinct CDR3 sequences, less than 55% of which are singletons. Sequencing input: CD4+ T cells from blood, cultured in vitro. These receptors originate from a human donor in good health.

This clonotype was observed a few times. The V call is TRBV27, the J call TRBJ2-1; D tentatively reads TRBD1 or TRBD2 (6 bases each). Germline values: CDR1 MNHEY, CDR2 SMNVEV (reference sequence). This CDR3 has 21 residues. The V end lost 1 base, the J end lost 0 bases, and 25 bases lay between the germline ends. DNA for the CDR3: TGTGCCAGCAGTTTATTGGGGGGCTTGGGGGACCCTAAAAGCTCCTACAATGAGCAGTTCTTC. Protein product: CASSLLGGLGDPKSSYNEQFF.

On this clonotype: Relative to the germline gene, one junction end is altered; a read error may explain this. The chain carries TRBV6-4 and TRBJ1-2; D is undetermined. CDR1 MRHNA and CDR2 SNTAGT come from the germline V gene. The CDR3 has 15 residues. The CDR3 DNA sequence: TGTGCCAGCGGTGACCTAGGATGGGCGGACTATGGCTACACCTTC. The encoded protein is CASGDLGWADYGYTF.

The CDR3, as DNA: TGTGCAAGTCGTCGGGACAGGGGAGGCGGAAACTATGGCTACACCTTC. Translation gives CASRRDRGGGNYGYTF. The rearrangement joins TRBV12-2 to TRBJ1-2; the table names TRBD1, a call not compared with the DNA. TRBV12-2 has pseudogene status. The CDR3 extends over 16 amino acids.